The next 5 T cell receptor beta chains were all read from a single sample in a study of T cell responses to AZD1222 COVID-19 vaccine. Sequencing was performed with immunoSEQ multiplex PCR; in TCRdb, only in-frame clones are kept and a portion is missing. This table has around 84,000 clones, 70% to 90% appearing once. The source material was peripheral blood, sampled 28 days after the second AZD1222 dose. These receptors were obtained from an adult who received the AZD1222 COVID-19 vaccine.

The rearrangement joins TRBV19 to TRBJ1-1; D remains ambiguous. Germline loops: CDR1 LNHDA, CDR2 SQIVND (reference sequence). The CDR3 runs 14 residues. Trimming took 5 bases from V and 4 from J, leaving 14 bases between them. CDR3 in amino acids: CASSWALSTTEAFF. The CDR3 DNA reads TGTGCCAGTAGTTGGGCCCTTTCCACCACTGAAGCTTTCTTT.

The chain joins TRBV28 to TRBJ2-7; 10 nucleotides match TRBD1. CDR1 and CDR2 (germline): MDHEN, SYDVKM. V dropped 6 bases and J dropped 6; count of bases not matched to a gene: 11. This CDR3 is 15 amino acids long. The CDR3: CASRFGTGVSAEQYF. CDR3 nucleotides: TGTGCCAGCAGATTCGGGACAGGGGTCTCGGCCGAGCAGTACTTC.

The chain couples TRBV6-4 to TRBJ1-4; no firm D call. The CDR3 consists of 16 residues. Germline-derived CDR1 and CDR2 are MRHNA and SNTAGT. Trimming pared 6 bases from V and 0 bases from J, leaving 14 bases between. The CDR3 protein is CASSYPRVATNEKLFF. The CDR3 nucleotides read TGTGCCAGCAGCTACCCAAGGGTTGCAACTAATGAAAAACTGTTTTTT.

The chain couples TRBV6-5 to TRBJ1-2; D possibly corresponds to TRBD1 (5 bases). The CDR3 has 14 amino acids. Germline V CDR1 and CDR2: MNHEY, SVGAGI. Deletions cut 7 bases from V and 8 bases from J, with 20 bases between. CDR3 residues: CASNLGARISGYTF. CDR3 nucleotide sequence: TGTGCCAGCAATTTAGGGGCGCGGATTAGCGGCTACACCTTC.

This clone was seen just once. The chain joins TRBV28 to TRBJ1-2, with unresolved D. V was pared by 2 bases and J by 8 bases, with 21 bases between. This CDR3 is 16 amino acids long. Germline CDR1 MDHEN, CDR2 SYDVKM. This CDR3 reads CASSLQPGNGVRGYTF. CDR3 in DNA: TGTGCCAGCAGTTTACAACCGGGGAATGGTGTAAGGGGCTACACCTTC.